These T cell receptor beta chains were read from a single sample in a study of identical twins. TCRdb reprocessed the 5' RACE reads via MiXCR and lists one record per CDR3 protein. Here the sample spans approximately 630,000 distinct CDR3 sequences, about 7% being singletons. This sample also appeared in a second study, on yellow fever vaccine responses in identical twins.

Sequencing was performed on PBMCs. These receptors were collected from a woman aged 18-29 years in good health. CDR3s include the opening cysteine and the closing phenylalanine or tryptophan. The order of the fields is clone size, V gene, CDR3 length, J gene, D gene, CDR3 protein, CDR3 DNA. A D gene is named only where the DNA matches it firmly. Rows give clone size only sometimes, using once, few, many, or a class for an expanded clone.

.	TRBV7-9	13	TRBJ2-5	.	CASSMQVRETQYF	TGTGCCAGCAGCATGCAGGTCCGGGAGACCCAGTACTTC
few	TRBV4-1	12	TRBJ2-1	TRBD1	CASSQAGDRVQF	TGCGCCAGCAGCCAAGCTGGGGACAGAGTTCAGTTC
.	TRBV20-1	13	TRBJ1-5	TRBD1	CSAGRDRNQPQHF	TGCAGTGCTGGCCGGGACAGGAATCAGCCCCAGCATTTT
.	TRBV5-1	12	TRBJ2-1	.	CASSLEGTEQFF	TGCGCCAGCAGCTTAGAGGGGACTGAGCAGTTCTTC
few	TRBV3-1	16	TRBJ2-4	.	CASSLQRDLAKNIQYF	TGTGCCAGCAGCCTACAGAGGGATCTAGCCAAAAACATTCAGTACTTC
few	TRBV6-1	13	TRBJ2-3	.	CASIRRSTDTQYF	TGTGCCAGCATACGACGAAGCACAGATACGCAGTATTTT
.	TRBV27	14	TRBJ1-2	.	CASSPKQGYYGYTF	TGTGCCAGCAGTCCCAAACAGGGTTACTATGGCTACACCTTC
many	TRBV10-3	15	TRBJ2-2	TRBD1	CASDRGGSNTGELFF	TGTGCCAGCGACAGGGGAGGCTCGAACACCGGGGAGCTGTTTTTT
many	TRBV20-1	12	TRBJ2-7	TRBD1	CSARTGGGEQYF	TGCAGTGCTAGAACAGGGGGTGGCGAGCAGTACTTC
.	TRBV12-3/TRBV12-4	12	TRBJ2-7	.	CASSFLFYEQYF	TGTGCCAGCAGTTTTTTGTTCTACGAGCAGTACTTC
few	TRBV20-1	11	TRBJ1-6	.	CSAGDNSPLHF	TGCAGTGCTGGGGACAATTCACCCCTCCACTTT
.	TRBV28	15	TRBJ2-7	TRBD1	CASSHSGTGSYEQYF	TGTGCCAGCAGTCATTCCGGGACAGGCTCCTACGAGCAGTACTTC
.	TRBV6-6	12	TRBJ1-4	.	CASSYSGEKLFF	TGTGCCAGCAGTTACTCGGGAGAAAAACTGTTTTTT
.	TRBV25-1	14	TRBJ1-5	.	CASSLEWETQPQHF	TGTGCCAGCAGTCTCGAGTGGGAAACTCAGCCCCAGCATTTT
few	TRBV10-3	16	TRBJ2-3	TRBD2	CAISEFPSGTTDTQYF	TGTGCCATCAGTGAGTTTCCTAGCGGGACCACAGATACGCAGTATTTT
.	TRBV28	15	TRBJ1-1	.	CASSFDLEMNTEAFF	TGTGCCAGCAGTTTTGATCTAGAAATGAACACTGAAGCTTTCTTT
.	TRBV6-2/TRBV6-3	16	TRBJ2-1	TRBD2	CASSYSGLAGYNEQFF	TGTGCCAGCAGTTACTCGGGACTAGCGGGGTACAATGAGCAGTTCTTC